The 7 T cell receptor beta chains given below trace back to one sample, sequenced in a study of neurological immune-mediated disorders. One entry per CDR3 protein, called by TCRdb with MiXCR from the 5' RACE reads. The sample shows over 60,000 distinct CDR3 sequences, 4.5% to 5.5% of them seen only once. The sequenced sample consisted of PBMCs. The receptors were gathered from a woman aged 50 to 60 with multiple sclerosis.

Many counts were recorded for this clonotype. CDR3 sequence reads: CSVGAGVVTGELFF. CDR3 DNA: TGCAGCGTTGGAGCGGGGGTTGTCACCGGGGAGCTGTTTTTT. The rearrangement joins TRBV29-1 to TRBJ2-2; 8 bases agree with TRBD2. Germline CDR1 reads SQVTM; CDR2 reads ANQGSEA. The CDR3 loop spans 14 amino acids. J gave up 4 bases and V 4 bases, and 5 bases lay outside the gene matches.

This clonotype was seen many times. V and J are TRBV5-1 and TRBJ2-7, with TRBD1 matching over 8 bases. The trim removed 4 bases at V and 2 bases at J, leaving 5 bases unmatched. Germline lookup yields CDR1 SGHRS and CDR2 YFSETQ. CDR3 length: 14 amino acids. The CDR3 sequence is CASSHGQGAYEQYF. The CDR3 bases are TGCGCCAGCAGCCACGGACAGGGCGCCTACGAGCAGTACTTC.

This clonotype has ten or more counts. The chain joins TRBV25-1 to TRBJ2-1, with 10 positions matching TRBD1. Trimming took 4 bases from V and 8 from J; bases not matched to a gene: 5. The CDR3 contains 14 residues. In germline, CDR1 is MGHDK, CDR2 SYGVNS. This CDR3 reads CASSADRGLDEQFF. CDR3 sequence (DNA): TGTGCCAGCAGTGCGGACAGGGGGTTGGATGAGCAGTTCTTC.

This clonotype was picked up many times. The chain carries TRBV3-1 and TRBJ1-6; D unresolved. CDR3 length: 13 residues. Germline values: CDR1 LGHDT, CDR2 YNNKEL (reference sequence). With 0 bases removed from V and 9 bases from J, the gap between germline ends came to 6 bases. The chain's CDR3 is CASSQDITSPLHF. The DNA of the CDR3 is TGTGCCAGCAGCCAAGACATAACTTCACCCCTCCACTTT.

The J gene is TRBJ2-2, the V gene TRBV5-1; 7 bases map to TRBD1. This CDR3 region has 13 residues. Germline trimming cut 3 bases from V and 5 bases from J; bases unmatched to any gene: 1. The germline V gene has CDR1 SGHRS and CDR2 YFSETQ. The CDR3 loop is CASSSGGTGELFF. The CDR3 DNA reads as TGCGCCAGCAGCTCAGGGGGAACCGGGGAGCTGTTTTTT. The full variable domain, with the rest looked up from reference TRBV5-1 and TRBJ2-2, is KAGVTQTPRYLIKTRGQQVTLSCSPISGHRSVSWYQQTPGQGLQFLFEYFSETQRNKGNFPGRFSGRQFSNSRSEMNVSTLELGDSALYLCASSSGGTGELFFGEGSRLTVL.

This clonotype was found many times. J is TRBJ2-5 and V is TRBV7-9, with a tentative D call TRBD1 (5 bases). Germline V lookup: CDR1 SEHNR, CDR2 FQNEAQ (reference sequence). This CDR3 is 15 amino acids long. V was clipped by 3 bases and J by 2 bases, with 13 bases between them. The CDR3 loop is CASSLVTVLQETQYF. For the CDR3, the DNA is TGTGCCAGCAGCTTGGTGACAGTTCTACAAGAGACCCAGTACTTC.

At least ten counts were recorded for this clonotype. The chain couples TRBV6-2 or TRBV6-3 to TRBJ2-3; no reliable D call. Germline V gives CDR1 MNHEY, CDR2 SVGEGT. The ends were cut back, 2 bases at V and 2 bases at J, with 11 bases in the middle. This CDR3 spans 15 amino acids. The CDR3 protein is CASSYGPRNTDTQYF. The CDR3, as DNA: TGTGCCAGCAGTTACGGTCCGAGAAACACAGATACGCAGTATTTT.